These T cell receptor beta chains were read from a single sample in a study of cytomegalovirus exposure and HLA in healthy donors. The repertoire was sequenced with immunoSEQ multiplex PCR; TCRdb's copy has only in-frame clones and lacks some. The data show over 150,000 clones, around 80% seen once. Sequences were obtained from PBMCs. The receptors come from a man between 35 and 55 years old in good health and CMV-seronegative. Both conserved end residues are part of each CDR3. D genes are given only for firm matches. Where a row states a size, it is once, few, many or the class of an expanded clone; other rows omit it.

j_call,d_call,cdr3_length,v_call,clone_size,cdr3_nt,cdr3_aa
TRBJ1-1,-,13,TRBV9,few,TGTGCCAGTGGGGGGGGCGGCGCCACTGAAGCTTTCTTT,CASGGGGATEAFF
TRBJ2-7,-,14,TRBV5-1,-,TGCGCCAGCAGCGCTGACAGTACCGCCTACGAGCAGTACTTC,CASSADSTAYEQYF
TRBJ2-7,TRBD2,16,TRBV14,-,TGTGCCAGCAGCCCCCAGTCACTAGCGGGGGGATACGAGCAGTACTTC,CASSPQSLAGGYEQYF
TRBJ1-6,-,14,TRBV10-3,-,TGTGCCACATGGGCGGGCGGAGTGGATTCACCCCTCCACTTT,CATWAGGVDSPLHF
TRBJ2-3,-,16,TRBV10-3,-,TGTGCCATCAGGACACAGGGCGAGGGTAGCACAGATACGCAGTATTTT,CAIRTQGEGSTDTQYF
TRBJ1-6,TRBD1,13,TRBV27,-,TGTGCCAGCAGTCGACAGGGTGCGGGGCCCCTCCACTTT,CASSRQGAGPLHF
TRBJ2-7,-,14,TRBV19,-,TGTGCCAGTAGTACCGCCGGGACAAGCTACGAGCAGTACTTC,CASSTAGTSYEQYF
TRBJ2-1,-,16,TRBV5-6,few,TGTGCCAGCAGCTGGGGGGCGGCTAGCGGTTTCAATGAGCAGTTCTTC,CASSWGAASGFNEQFF
TRBJ2-7,-,15,TRBV5-1,-,TGCGCCAGCAGCTTGCTAGAAAAGAGCTCCTACGAGCAGTACTTC,CASSLLEKSSYEQYF
TRBJ1-5,-,15,TRBV19,-,TGTGCCAGTATGCCGGTGACAGGAGACAATCAGCCCCAGCATTTT,CASMPVTGDNQPQHF
TRBJ1-1,-,12,TRBV7-9,once,TGTTCCAGCAGGCTGGCCGCCTCTGAAGCTTTCTTT,CSSRLAASEAFF
TRBJ2-7,TRBD1,12,TRBV2,-,TGTGCCATAAGACAGGGAACCTACGAGCAGTACTTC,CAIRQGTYEQYF
TRBJ2-7,TRBD2,17,TRBV5-4,-,TGTGCCAGCAGCCCTTATGGTGGACTAGCGGGGATCTACGAGCAGTACTTC,CASSPYGGLAGIYEQYF
TRBJ2-7,TRBD1,14,TRBV5-1,-,TGCGCCAGCAGCTCCCGACAGGGGGCCTACGAGCAGTACTTC,CASSSRQGAYEQYF
TRBJ2-5,-,15,TRBV27,-,TGTGCCAGCAGCCCCATACACCCTGCCCAAGAGACCCAGTACTTC,CASSPIHPAQETQYF